The 20 T cell receptor beta chains reported below all come from one sample, sequenced in a study of cytomegalovirus exposure and HLA in healthy donors. TCRdb's table, derived via immunoSEQ multiplex PCR, lists solely in-frame clones and lacks some. The sample lists 75,000 to 100,000 clones, roughly 97% occurring once. Sequenced sample: PBMCs. All receptors derive from a man younger than 30 in good health and CMV-seronegative.

To note about this clone: Other nucleotide sequences in the sample specify the same CDR3. CDR3 protein: CASSPGQGVGYTF. The CDR3 nucleotides are TGTGCCAGCTCACCAGGACAGGGGGTTGGCTACACCTTC. This sequence joins TRBV18 and TRBJ1-2, with 10 bases identical to TRBD1. Germline V CDR1 and CDR2: KGHSH, LQKENI. This CDR3 is built from 13 residues. The junction had 1 base not matched to a gene; V was cut back by 2 bases and J by 7 bases. Supplemented by reference TRBV18 and TRBJ1-2, the full variable domain reads NAGVMQNPRHLVRRRGQEARLRCSPMKGHSHVYWYRQLPEEGLKFMVYLQKENIIDESGMPKERFSAEFPKEGPSILRIQQVVRGDSAAYFCASSPGQGVGYTFGSGTRLTVV.

Only one count was recorded for this clone. This chain connects TRBV9 to TRBJ2-5, with TRBD2 matching over 9 bases. Germline V gene sequence: CDR1 SGDLS, CDR2 YYNGEE. J lost 4 bases, V lost 2 bases, and 3 bases had no gene match. CDR3 length equals 14 residues. The CDR3 is CASSVGLAGETQYF. Written as DNA, the CDR3 is TGTGCCAGCAGCGTGGGACTAGCAGGAGAGACCCAGTACTTC.

DNA of the CDR3: TGTGCCTGGAGCCCTAGCTCCTACGAGCAGTACTTC. Translated: CAWSPSSYEQYF. The rearrangement links TRBV30 to TRBJ2-7; D call uncertain. In germline, CDR1 is GTSNPN, CDR2 SVGIG (reference sequence). Trimming stripped 3 bases from V and 0 bases from J, with 6 bases between. CDR3 length: 12 amino acids.

J is TRBJ2-5 and V is TRBV7-9, with 11 bases that match TRBD1. The CDR3 has 15 residues. J was trimmed by 4 bases and V by 3 bases; bases with no gene match: 4. Germline V gene data show CDR1 as SEHNR and CDR2 as FQNEAQ (reference sequence). The DNA for the CDR3 is TGTGCCAGCAGCTTTGGACAGGGGGCGGGAGAGACCCAGTACTTC. As protein: CASSFGQGAGETQYF.

The chain uses TRBV27 and TRBJ2-1, with no clear D. This CDR3 is built from 17 residues. V lost 2 bases to trimming and J lost 3 bases, with 17 bases between them. Germline lookup yields CDR1 MNHEY and CDR2 SMNVEV (reference sequence). CDR3 in amino acids: CASSLVVEPVNYNEQFF. The CDR3 DNA reads as TGTGCCAGCAGTTTAGTCGTAGAGCCCGTCAACTACAATGAGCAGTTCTTC.

The V gene is TRBV6-6, the J gene TRBJ2-1; a weak D match, TRBD2 (6 bases). The V and J ends lost 7 bases and 5 bases respectively, with 18 bases between them. In germline, CDR1 is MNHNY, CDR2 SVGAGI (reference sequence). The CDR3 covers 15 residues. Here the CDR3 DNA reads TGTGCCAGCACCCCCGGGAGCGTAGCCAACAATGAGCAGTTCTTC. The encoded protein is CASTPGSVANNEQFF.

The chain recombines TRBV11-2 with TRBJ1-2; a possible D gene is TRBD1 (5 bases). The V gene lost 5 bases and the J gene lost 8 bases, with 18 bases spanning the gap. The CDR3 extends over 14 amino acids. Germline lookup yields CDR1 SGHAT and CDR2 FQNNGV. The CDR3 DNA reads as TGTGCCAGCAGCCCGTACGTAGGGGCTTGGGGCTACACCTTC. Translating gives CASSPYVGAWGYTF.

This chain connects TRBV11-2 to TRBJ2-1; the match to TRBD2 covers 7 bases. This CDR3 region has 15 residues. Looked up from germline, CDR1 is SGHAT and CDR2 is FQNNGV. V was pared by 3 bases and J by 7 bases, with 9 bases of the junction left unmatched. In nucleotides, the CDR3 is TGTGCCAGCAGCTTTCTCAGCGGGGAGGGGAATGAGCAGTTCTTC. Encoded protein: CASSFLSGEGNEQFF.

The chain couples TRBV11-2 to TRBJ2-1; 10 bases are shared with TRBD2. Germline values: CDR1 SGHAT, CDR2 FQNNGV. The CDR3 is 15 residues long. V trimming: 5 bases; J trimming: 3 bases; junction bases outside the gene matches: 4. The DNA of the CDR3 is TGTGCCAGCAGCCCTGGACTAGCGGTCTACAATGAGCAGTTCTTC. It codes for CASSPGLAVYNEQFF. The full variable domain, in which reference TRBV11-2 and TRBJ2-1 provide the parts outside the CDR3, is EAGVAQSPRYKIIEKRQSVAFWCNPISGHATLYWYQQILGQGPKLLIQFQNNGVVDDSQLPKDRFSAERLKGVDSTLKIQPAKLEDSAVYLCASSPGLAVYNEQFFGPGTRLTVL.

The chain combines TRBV10-3 with TRBJ2-1, with TRBD2 matching 8 bases. V shed 8 bases, J shed 1 base, and the junction held 19 bases outside the gene matches. The CDR3 contains 19 residues. From germline, CDR1 is ENHRY and CDR2 SYGVKD. CDR3 amino acids: CAISGVGLAGRGSYNEQFF. The CDR3 DNA reads TGTGCCATCTCCGGGGTAGGGCTAGCGGGTAGGGGTTCCTACAATGAGCAGTTCTTC.

The chain combines TRBV19 with TRBJ1-1; TRBD1 aligns across 7 bases. The CDR3 has 12 amino acids. V shed 4 bases, J shed 11 bases, and the junction held 7 bases outside the gene matches. Germline CDR1 reads LNHDA; CDR2 reads SQIVND (reference sequence). CDR3 coding DNA: TGTGCCAGTAGTACCCAGGGGGTCAGCGCTTTCTTT. Translated: CASSTQGVSAFF.

The chain recombines TRBV10-3 with TRBJ2-1; 14 bases align to TRBD2. This CDR3 spans 16 amino acids. Trimming removed 6 bases from V and 5 bases from J; junction bases left unmatched: 6. CDR1 is ENHRY and CDR2 is SYGVKD in the germline V gene. CDR3 bases: TGTGCCATCAGCCTAGGGACTAGCGGGGGACACAATGAGCAGTTCTTC. It translates to CAISLGTSGGHNEQFF.

CDR3 amino acids: CASSTPFLGVTEAFF. DNA of the CDR3: TGTGCCAGTAGTACCCCCTTCCTAGGGGTCACTGAAGCTTTCTTT. The V and J genes are TRBV19 and TRBJ1-1; TRBD1 is a possible D gene (5 bases). CDR1 LNHDA and CDR2 SQIVND come from the germline V gene (reference sequence). The CDR3 contains 15 residues. Trimming removed 4 bases from V and 4 bases from J, with 16 bases in between. Using reference TRBV19 and TRBJ1-1 for the parts outside the CDR3, the full variable domain is DGGITQSPKYLFRKEGQNVTLSCEQNLNHDAMYWYRQDPGQGLRLIYYSQIVNDFQKGDIAEGYSVSREKKESFPLTVTSAQKNPTAFYLCASSTPFLGVTEAFFGQGTRLTVV.

V and J are TRBV19 and TRBJ1-3; D remains ambiguous. With 6 bases removed from V and 0 bases from J, the gap between germline ends came to 12 bases. The CDR3 covers 15 residues. The germline V gene encodes CDR1 LNHDA and CDR2 SQIVND (reference sequence). CDR3 coding DNA: TGTGCCAGTAGGATCGAGCTTACCTCTGGAAACACCATATATTTT. It codes for CASRIELTSGNTIYF.

In this sample, this clone turned up once. The chain is built from TRBV5-1 and TRBJ2-3; TRBD2 matches 10 bases. The V gene end was trimmed by 1 base and the J gene end by 3 bases; junction bases not matched to a gene: 17. The CDR3 length is 20 residues. The germline CDR1 and CDR2 sequences are SGHRS and YFSETQ. The CDR3 region is CASSLPVLAGVGTPTDTQYF. CDR3 nucleotide sequence: TGCGCCAGCAGCTTGCCAGTCCTAGCGGGAGTGGGGACACCAACAGATACGCAGTATTTT.

The chain employs TRBV5-4 and TRBJ1-2; maybe TRBD1 (6 bases). Germline V gene data show CDR1 as SGHNT and CDR2 as YYREEE (reference sequence). V was pared by 9 bases and J by 4 bases, with 13 bases between. There are 12 residues in the CDR3. The CDR3 DNA is TGTGCCACTACGGACAGTTCCTATGGCTACACCTTC. Amino acid sequence: CATTDSSYGYTF. Full variable domain (rest looked up from reference TRBV5-4 and TRBJ1-2): ETGVTQSPTHLIKTRGQQVTLRCSSQSGHNTVSWYQQALGQGPQFIFQYYREEENGRGNFPPRFSGLQFPNYSSELNVNALELDDSALYLCATTDSSYGYTFGSGTRLTVV.

This clone was observed a single time. This chain joins TRBV19 and TRBJ2-1, with D possibly being TRBD2 (6 bases). Trimming left V 6 bases short and J 5 bases short, with 11 bases between. Germline lookup yields CDR1 LNHDA and CDR2 SQIVND (reference sequence). The CDR3 spans 13 residues. CDR3 loop: CASSGRIDNEQFF. The CDR3, as DNA: TGTGCCAGTAGCGGGAGAATCGACAATGAGCAGTTCTTC.

The genes are TRBV6-5 and TRBJ1-2; D remains ambiguous. The CDR3 spans 11 residues. Trimming removed 5 bases from V and 3 bases from J, with 4 bases in between. CDR1 is MNHEY, CDR2 SVGAGI, per germline. In nucleotides, the CDR3 is TGTGCCAGCAGTAGCGACTATGGCTACACCTTC. Translation gives CASSSDYGYTF.

Here the CDR3 reads CASSISVEETQYF. Written as DNA, the CDR3 is TGTGCCAGTAGTATATCGGTGGAAGAGACCCAGTACTTC. The chain has TRBV19 and TRBJ2-5; D is undetermined. This CDR3 comprises 13 residues. Per germline, CDR1 LNHDA and CDR2 SQIVND (reference sequence). V was shortened by 2 bases and J by 3 bases, with 7 bases between the two germline ends.

This rearrangement joins TRBV5-4 to TRBJ2-7, with 7 bases fitting TRBD2. Germline trimming cut 2 bases from V and 6 bases from J; bases unmatched to any gene: 2. This CDR3 has 12 amino acids. Germline V lookup: CDR1 SGHNT, CDR2 YYREEE (reference sequence). This CDR3 reads CASSFGTIEQYF. The CDR3 DNA follows: TGTGCCAGCAGCTTCGGGACTATCGAGCAGTACTTC.